A selection of T cell receptor beta chains follows, all from one sample in a study of T cells in Graves' hyperthyroidism and ophthalmopathy. MiXCR, applied by TCRdb to the multiplex PCR reads, yields one record per CDR3 protein. The sample yields 600,000 or so distinct CDR3 sequences, more than 13% seen once. Material for sequencing was blood. These receptor sequences come from a woman under 30 with Graves' ophthalmopathy. Both conserved end residues are part of each CDR3. A D gene is named only where the DNA matches it firmly. Expanded clones get a size class; other rows say once, few or many, or leave the size out.

TRBV18	TRBJ2-7	NA	many	CASSPDSSYEQYF	TGTGCCAGCAGCCCCGACAGCTCCTACGAGCAGTACTTC
TRBV14	TRBJ2-7	TRBD2	NA	CASSQVPSGRPPYEQYF	TGTGCCAGCAGCCAAGTACCCAGCGGGAGGCCTCCCTACGAGCAGTACTTC
TRBV7-3	TRBJ2-7	TRBD2	few	CASSSPDSRVAGGRSYEQYF	TGTGCCAGCAGCTCGCCCGACTCCAGGGTAGCGGGAGGGCGCTCCTACGAGCAGTACTTC
TRBV2	TRBJ2-1	TRBD2	NA	CANSATSGVSSYNEQFF	TGTGCCAACAGTGCAACCAGCGGGGTTAGCTCCTACAATGAGCAGTTCTTC
TRBV27	TRBJ2-2	NA	many	CASSIVGGIGELFF	TGTGCCAGCAGCATCGTAGGTGGGATCGGGGAGCTGTTTTTT
TRBV24-1	TRBJ2-2	NA	NA	CATKGVEGTGELFF	TGTGCCACCAAGGGGGTAGAGGGCACCGGGGAGCTGTTTTTT
TRBV4-1	TRBJ2-1	NA	NA	CASSQVGLRQRSSYNEQFF	TGCGCCAGCAGCCAAGTCGGCCTGCGCCAAAGAAGCTCCTACAATGAGCAGTTCTTC
TRBV25-1	TRBJ1-1	NA	few	CASIGEMNTEAFF	TGTGCCAGCATTGGGGAGATGAACACTGAAGCTTTCTTT
TRBV4-2	TRBJ1-2	NA	few	CASSPGGGYWGYTF	TGTGCCAGCAGCCCAGGCGGGGGCTATTGGGGCTACACCTTC
TRBV27	TRBJ2-5	NA	many	CASSLRLGETQYF	TGTGCCAGCAGCCTCAGGTTAGGGGAGACCCAGTACTTC
TRBV4-3	TRBJ2-2	TRBD2	NA	CASRLRLAGEYGGELFF	TGCGCCAGCAGACTGCGACTAGCGGGAGAATATGGCGGGGAGCTGTTTTTT
TRBV12-3/TRBV12-4	TRBJ1-3	NA	many	CASVSLGGGNTIYF	TGTGCCAGCGTTTCCCTGGGAGGTGGAAACACCATATATTTT
TRBV12-3/TRBV12-4	TRBJ2-6	TRBD1	many	CASSAHPGQGSSGANVLTF	TGTGCCAGCAGTGCCCACCCGGGACAGGGGTCCTCTGGGGCCAACGTCCTGACTTTC
TRBV5-1	TRBJ2-5	TRBD1	NA	CASSADREETQYF	TGCGCCAGCAGCGCTGACAGGGAAGAGACCCAGTACTTC
TRBV7-2	TRBJ1-5	TRBD1	few	CASSLVDRDQPQHF	TGTGCCAGCAGCTTAGTGGACAGGGATCAGCCCCAGCATTTT
TRBV19	TRBJ2-2	TRBD2	NA	CASTRLAGDPNTGELFF	TGTGCCAGTACCCGATTAGCGGGAGACCCGAACACCGGGGAGCTGTTTTTT
TRBV12-3/TRBV12-4	TRBJ2-2	TRBD1	many	CASSPGQGARTGELFF	TGTGCCAGCAGCCCGGGACAGGGGGCGCGTACCGGGGAGCTGTTTTTT
TRBV6-1	TRBJ2-1	NA	many	CASSRSLVSSYNEQFF	TGTGCCAGCAGTCGAAGTCTCGTCAGCTCCTACAATGAGCAGTTCTTC
TRBV7-7	TRBJ2-1	TRBD1	many	CASSPGTGFDEQFF	TGTGCTAGCAGCCCCGGGACAGGTTTCGATGAGCAGTTCTTC
TRBV7-9	TRBJ1-2	TRBD1	many	CASSPRTGGYGYTF	TGTGCCAGCAGCCCCCGGACAGGGGGCTATGGCTACACCTTC
TRBV6-1	TRBJ2-2	NA	many	CASSQGTNTGELFF	TGTGCCAGCAGTCAAGGGACAAACACCGGGGAGCTGTTTTTT
TRBV7-3	TRBJ2-3	NA	many	CASSLTTFGGGTDTQYF	TGTGCCAGCAGCTTAACGACGTTCGGGGGTGGCACAGATACGCAGTATTTT
TRBV4-1	TRBJ1-1	TRBD1	many	CASSQDRRWTGTNTEAFF	TGCGCCAGCAGCCAAGATCGAAGATGGACAGGGACGAACACTGAAGCTTTCTTT
TRBV6-2/TRBV6-3	TRBJ2-3	NA	many	CASSYTVNGDTQYF	TGTGCCAGCAGTTACACCGTGAACGGGGATACGCAGTATTTT
TRBV7-9	TRBJ1-5	NA	NA	CASGQSNQPQHF	TGTGCCAGCGGACAAAGCAATCAGCCCCAGCATTTT
TRBV11-2	TRBJ1-1	NA	many	CASSPDTEAFF	TGTGCCAGCAGCCCTGACACGGAAGCTTTCTTT
TRBV12-3/TRBV12-4	TRBJ1-5	TRBD1	many	CASSSRTGTGNQPQHF	TGTGCCAGCAGCTCGAGGACAGGGACTGGCAATCAGCCCCAGCATTTT
TRBV10-1	TRBJ2-7	NA	NA	CASKKDRASYEQYF	TGCGCCAGCAAAAAGGACAGAGCCTCCTACGAGCAGTACTTC
TRBV15	TRBJ1-5	NA	NA	CATQRVGLPQHF	TGTGCCACCCAAAGAGTGGGGCTGCCCCAGCATTTT
TRBV7-3	TRBJ1-6	NA	few	CASSPGEAQNSPLHF	TGTGCCAGCAGCCCTGGAGAGGCTCAGAATTCACCCCTCCACTTT
TRBV2	TRBJ2-1	TRBD2	NA	CASSALAGGSHNEQFF	TGTGCCAGCAGCGCCCTAGCGGGAGGGAGCCACAATGAGCAGTTCTTC
TRBV12-3/TRBV12-4	TRBJ2-4	NA	many	CASSPLDVANIQYF	TGTGCCAGCAGCCCACTAGACGTGGCCAACATTCAGTACTTC
TRBV30	TRBJ2-1	TRBD2	many	CAWSELAESNEQFF	TGTGCCTGGAGTGAACTAGCGGAGAGCAATGAGCAGTTCTTC
TRBV20-1	TRBJ2-1	NA	many	CSASRAGYYNEQFF	TGCAGTGCTAGCCGGGCGGGATATTACAATGAGCAGTTCTTC
TRBV7-9	TRBJ1-1	TRBD1	many	CASSVRQGNTEAFF	TGTGCCAGCAGCGTCCGACAGGGGAACACTGAAGCTTTCTTT
TRBV6-6	TRBJ1-2	TRBD1	many	CASSYRTGGGYGYTF	TGTGCCAGCAGTTACCGGACAGGGGGCGGCTATGGCTACACCTTC
TRBV11-3	TRBJ2-1	TRBD2	many	CASSTGTSGAREQFF	TGTGCCAGCAGCACTGGGACTAGCGGAGCTCGGGAGCAGTTCTTC
TRBV9	TRBJ2-2	NA	NA	CASSSPGTSNTGELFF	TGTGCCAGCAGCTCCCCCGGGACCTCGAACACCGGGGAGCTGTTTTTT
TRBV28	TRBJ2-1	TRBD1	many	CASRLTGTDNEQFF	TGTGCCAGCAGACTTACCGGGACAGACAATGAGCAGTTCTTC
TRBV27	TRBJ2-7	NA	many	CASSLEGLSSDEQYF	TGTGCCAGCAGTTTAGAGGGTTTAAGTTCGGACGAGCAGTACTTC
TRBV28	TRBJ2-5	NA	NA	CASSEWKLQETQYF	TGTGCCAGCAGTGAATGGAAGCTACAAGAGACCCAGTACTTC